This TCR beta chain was profiled in a study of T-cell memory formation after mild COVID-19. Via MiXCR, TCRdb re-called the 5' RACE reads, giving one row per CDR3 protein. This table has 250,000 to 300,000 distinct CDR3 sequences, roughly 17% appearing once. As to this clonotype: Its target is not known.

General study findings and limits: Among contracting clones, CD4+ were mainly CM/EM and CD8+ enriched in EMRA. Confirmation was lacking for SARS-CoV-2 specificity of second-wave clones that peaked on day 37.

The CDR3 has 12 amino acids. Losses at the gene ends were 6 bases for V and 5 bases for J; bases not matched to a gene: 3. The rearrangement joins TRBV12-3 or TRBV12-4 to TRBJ1-1; 7 bases align to TRBD1. Sequencing used PBMCs or a T cell subset sorted from them (not recorded which). The clonotype originates from a young man who had mild COVID-19 (a few samples of this study predate the infection). Cell type and time point are not known. The CDR3 DNA is TGTGCCAGCAGGGCAGGGGGGACTGAAGCTTTCTTT. It specifies CASRAGGTEAFF.